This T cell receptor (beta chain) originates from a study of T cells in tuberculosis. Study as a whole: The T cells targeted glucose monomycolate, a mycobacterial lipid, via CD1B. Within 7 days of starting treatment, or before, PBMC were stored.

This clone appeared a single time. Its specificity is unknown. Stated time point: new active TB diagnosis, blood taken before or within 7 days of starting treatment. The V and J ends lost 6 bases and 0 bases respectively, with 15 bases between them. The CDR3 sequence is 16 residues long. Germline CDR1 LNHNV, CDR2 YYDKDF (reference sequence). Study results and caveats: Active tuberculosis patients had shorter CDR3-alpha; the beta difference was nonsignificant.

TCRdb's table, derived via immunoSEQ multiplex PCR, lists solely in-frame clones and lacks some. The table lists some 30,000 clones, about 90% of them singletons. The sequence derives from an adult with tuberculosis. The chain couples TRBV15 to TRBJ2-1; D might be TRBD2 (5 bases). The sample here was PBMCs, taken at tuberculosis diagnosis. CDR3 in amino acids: CATSQRSGSSYNEQFF. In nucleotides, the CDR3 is TGTGCCACCAGTCAGAGGTCGGGAAGCTCCTACAATGAGCAGTTCTTC.